This T cell receptor beta chain was documented in a study of cytotoxic CD8 clonotypes in ibrutinib-treated CLL. Study-wide context: Treatment had run for a median approximately eleven months, range 6 to 36, when response samples were taken. Study-level findings and limits: Clonality increased with ibrutinib response but returned toward baseline at progression.

A word on this clone: What it binds is not known.

CDR1 is MNHNS, CDR2 SASEGT, per germline. The CDR3 length is 15 residues. Trimming left V 8 bases short and J 0 bases short, with 15 bases between. About 2 micrograms of genomic DNA from cryopreserved PBMCs went into TCR beta libraries. TCRdb's table, derived via immunoSEQ multiplex PCR, lists solely in-frame clones and lacks some. The repertoire consists of some 200,000 clones, with more than 75% occurring once and the leading ten covering roughly an eighth. The sequence was obtained from a human donor with chronic lymphocytic leukemia. This rearrangement joins TRBV6-1 to TRBJ2-3, with D possibly being TRBD2 (6 bases). The specimen was PBMCs, collected after 12 months of ibrutinib treatment. DNA for the CDR3: TGTGCCAGCCGAGTGGGGGGACCTAGCACAGATACGCAGTATTTT. It translates to CASRVGGPSTDTQYF.